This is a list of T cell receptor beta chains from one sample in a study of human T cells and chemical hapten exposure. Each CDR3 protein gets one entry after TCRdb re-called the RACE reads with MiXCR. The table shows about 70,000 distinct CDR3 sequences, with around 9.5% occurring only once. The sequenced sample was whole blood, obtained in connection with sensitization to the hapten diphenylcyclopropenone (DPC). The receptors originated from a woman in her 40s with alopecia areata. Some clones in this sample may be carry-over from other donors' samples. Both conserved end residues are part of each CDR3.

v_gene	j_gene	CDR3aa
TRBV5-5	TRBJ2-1	CASSSNPAPYNEQFF
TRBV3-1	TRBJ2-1	CASSQGLAGTTNYNEQFF
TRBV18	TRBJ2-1	CASSPPVSGGNNEQFF
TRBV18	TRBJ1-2	CASSPQENYGYTF
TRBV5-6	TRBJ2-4	CASSRGGLNIQYF
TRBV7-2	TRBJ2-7	CASSLAVGPYEQYF
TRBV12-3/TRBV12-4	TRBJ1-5	CASRTGPVGQPQHF
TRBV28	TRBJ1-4	CASSLNPGQLNEKLFF
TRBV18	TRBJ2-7	CASSDSQGGSYEQYF
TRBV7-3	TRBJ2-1	CASSVNAGGRYNEQFF
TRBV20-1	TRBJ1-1	CSAWGGFNTEAFF
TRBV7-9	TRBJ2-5	CASSLPGQGQETQYF
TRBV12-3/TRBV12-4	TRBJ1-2	CASSPTGTNYGYTF
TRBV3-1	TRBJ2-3	CASSKRGGGTDTQYF
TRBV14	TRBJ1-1	CASSQGRARAFF
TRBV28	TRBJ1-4	CASSTGTVGEKLFF
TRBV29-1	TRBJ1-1	CSVRTGRRTEAFF
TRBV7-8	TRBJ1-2	CASSPRDSSYGYTF
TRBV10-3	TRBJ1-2	CAISETGDYGYTF
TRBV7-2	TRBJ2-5	CASSSGAQETQYF
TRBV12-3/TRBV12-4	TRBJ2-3	CASSLLRQRSTDTQYF
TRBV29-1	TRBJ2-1	CSALGYEQFF
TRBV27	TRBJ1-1	CASSGGGPDRSNTEAFF
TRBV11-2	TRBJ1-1	CASSFTGSTEAFF
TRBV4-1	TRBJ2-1	CASSQVFRTGSGEQFF
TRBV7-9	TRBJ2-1	CASSPRDLGVYNEQFF
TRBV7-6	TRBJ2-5	CASSSRPAGETQYF